What follows are 22 T cell receptor beta chains derived from one specimen sequenced in a study of blood T cell repertoires in COVID-19. TCRdb's copy holds only in-frame clones and misses some; the assay was immunoSEQ multiplex PCR. Counted here are 130,000 to 150,000 clones, about 80% occurring once; the ten biggest clones make up roughly 3.6%. The sample taken for sequencing was peripheral blood. Receptors were obtained from a man in his 70s who had recovered from COVID-19.

The chain carries TRBV4-1 and TRBJ1-1; 11 positions match TRBD1. The CDR3 is made up of 15 amino acids. Germline V gives CDR1 MGHRA, CDR2 YSYEKL. With 1 base clipped from V and 4 bases from J, the junction kept 2 bases outside the gene matches. Here the CDR3 reads CASSQGGQGGTEAFF. The CDR3 DNA reads TGCGCCAGCAGCCAAGGGGGACAGGGGGGCACTGAAGCTTTCTTT.

This clone was detected a few times. The chain uses TRBV18 and TRBJ2-7, with TRBD1 as a possible D gene (6 bases). V lost 3 bases, J lost 0 bases, and 12 bases lay in between. Germline-derived CDR1 and CDR2 are KGHSH and LQKENI. The CDR3 contains 15 residues. The CDR3 bases are TGTGCCAGCTCACCGTTGAGGGGGAACTCCTACGAGCAGTACTTC. The encoded protein is CASSPLRGNSYEQYF.

The chain joins TRBV2 to TRBJ2-1; D might be TRBD2 (6 bases). Germline CDR1 is SNHLY and CDR2 is FYNNEI. The CDR3 sequence is 13 residues long. V lost 6 bases to trimming and J lost 5 bases, with 11 bases between them. The DNA of the CDR3 is TGTGCCAGCAGGACGACTAGAAACAATGAGCAGTTCTTC. It specifies CASRTTRNNEQFF.

The V gene is TRBV27, the J gene TRBJ1-5, with D possibly matching TRBD1 (5 bases). The germline CDR1 and CDR2 sequences are MNHEY and SMNVEV (reference sequence). V lost 6 bases and J lost 4, with 13 bases in between. This CDR3 has 14 amino acids. The CDR3 protein is CASSRDRLNQPQHF. In DNA, the CDR3 is TGTGCCAGCAGCCGCGACAGACTTAATCAGCCCCAGCATTTT.

This rearrangement joins TRBV19 to TRBJ2-1; a weak D match, TRBD2 (5 bases). The V gene's germline CDR1 is LNHDA and CDR2 SQIVND (reference sequence). The CDR3 sequence is 13 residues long. Trimming removed 10 bases at V and 5 bases at J, with 15 bases between. The CDR3, as DNA: TGTGCCACGGCGAGACTAATCAACAATGAGCAGTTCTTC. Protein: CATARLINNEQFF. Looking up the rest from reference TRBV19 and TRBJ2-1 gives the full variable domain: DGGITQSPKYLFRKEGQNVTLSCEQNLNHDAMYWYRQDPGQGLRLIYYSQIVNDFQKGDIAEGYSVSREKKESFPLTVTSAQKNPTAFYLCATARLINNEQFFGPGTRLTVL.

The gene calls are TRBV2 and TRBJ2-7; the match to TRBD1 covers 8 bases. Per germline, CDR1 SNHLY and CDR2 FYNNEI. The CDR3 has 13 residues. With V trimmed by 10 bases and J by 2 bases, 7 bases remained unmatched. Here the CDR3 reads CAILGQGPYEQYF. CDR3 nucleotide sequence: TGTGCCATTCTAGGACAGGGCCCCTACGAGCAGTACTTC.

V gene TRBV7-2 combines with J gene TRBJ1-2; TRBD1 might be the D (5 bases). Trimming cost V 0 bases and J 6 bases, with 8 bases left between them. Per the germline V gene, CDR1 is SGHTA and CDR2 is FQGNSA. The CDR3 length is 13 residues. CDR3 protein: CASSLAAGDGYTF. DNA for the CDR3: TGTGCCAGCAGCTTAGCCGCGGGGGATGGCTACACCTTC.

V gene TRBV2 combines with J gene TRBJ2-1; D perhaps matches TRBD1 (6 bases). The CDR3 has 15 amino acids. V shed 7 bases and J shed 4 bases, with 17 bases lying between them. Per germline, CDR1 SNHLY and CDR2 FYNNEI. The CDR3 spells CASMRTEDKYNEQFF. CDR3 in DNA: TGTGCCAGCATGCGGACAGAAGATAAGTACAATGAGCAGTTCTTC.

Details on this clone: The sample has other DNA sequences that encode this CDR3 too. This rearrangement joins TRBV29-1 to TRBJ1-1; D is ambiguous. V was shortened by 1 base and J by 0 bases, with 6 bases between the two germline ends. This CDR3 has 13 amino acids. In germline, CDR1 is SQVTM, CDR2 ANQGSEA. The CDR3 is CSVEGRLNTEAFF. CDR3 nucleotides: TGCAGCGTTGAAGGTCGGTTGAACACTGAAGCTTTCTTT. Using reference TRBV29-1 and TRBJ1-1 for the parts outside the CDR3, the full variable domain is SAVISQKPSRDICQRGTSLTIQCQVDSQVTMMFWYRQQPGQSLTLIATANQGSEATYESGFVIDKFPISRPNLTFSTLTVSNMSPEDSSIYLCSVEGRLNTEAFFGQGTRLTVV.

J is TRBJ2-2 and V is TRBV6-5, with 10 bases aligning to TRBD2. The CDR3 has 14 amino acids. The J segment lost 5 bases and the V segment lost 6 bases, leaving 3 bases of the junction unmatched. Germline V gives CDR1 MNHEY, CDR2 SVGAGI. CDR3 in DNA: TGTGCCAGCAGAACTAGCGGGATTACCGGGGAGCTGTTTTTT. It codes for CASRTSGITGELFF.

The CDR3 nucleotides read TGTGCCAGCAGCCGGGACAGGGACTACGAGCAGTACTTC. Amino acids: CASSRDRDYEQYF. V usage is TRBV6-2 or TRBV6-3 and J usage is TRBJ2-7; 9 positions agree with TRBD1. Germline V lookup: CDR1 MNHEY, CDR2 SVGEGT. There are 13 residues in the CDR3. Trimming removed 6 bases from V and 3 bases from J; junction bases left unmatched: 3.

The J gene is TRBJ1-2, the V gene TRBV6-5; D might be TRBD1 (6 bases). CDR3 length equals 15 residues. Germline values: CDR1 MNHEY, CDR2 SVGAGI. V lost 1 base and J lost 8, with 17 bases in between. The CDR3 reads CASSYWAGEMRGYTF. The CDR3 DNA reads TGTGCCAGCAGTTACTGGGCAGGGGAGATGAGGGGCTACACCTTC.

This sequence joins TRBV9 and TRBJ1-1, with 7 bases matching TRBD1. V shed 3 bases, J shed 6 bases, and the junction held 8 bases outside the gene matches. The CDR3 spans 14 residues. The germline V gene encodes CDR1 SGDLS and CDR2 YYNGEE. The CDR3 region is CASSATGLSAEAFF. The CDR3 DNA sequence: TGTGCCAGCAGCGCGACAGGGCTGTCGGCTGAAGCTTTCTTT. Supplemented by reference TRBV9 and TRBJ1-1, the full variable domain reads DSGVTQTPKHLITATGQRVTLRCSPRSGDLSVYWYQQSLDQGLQFLIQYYNGEERAKGNILERFSAQQFPDLHSELNLSSLELGDSALYFCASSATGLSAEAFFGQGTRLTVV.

This chain uses TRBV12-3 or TRBV12-4 with TRBJ1-4, with a possible D match to TRBD1 (5 bases). V was trimmed by 2 bases and J by 7 bases, leaving 5 bases between them. This CDR3 is built from 12 residues. The CDR3 region has the DNA TGTGCCAGCAGTTTAAGGGGTGAAAAACTGTTTTTT. Amino acids: CASSLRGEKLFF.

The J gene is TRBJ2-1, the V gene TRBV11-2, with D possibly matching TRBD2 (7 bases). V was pared by 4 bases and J by 4 bases, with 23 bases between. Looked up from germline, CDR1 is SGHAT and CDR2 is FQNNGV. The CDR3 sequence is 18 residues long. CDR3 residues: CASSSPRGGGEVYNEQFF. In DNA, the CDR3 is TGTGCCAGCAGCTCACCCCGAGGCGGGGGCGAAGTGTACAATGAGCAGTTCTTC.

This rearrangement joins TRBV29-1 to TRBJ2-7; no reliable D call. The germline CDR1 and CDR2 sequences are SQVTM and ANQGSEA. CDR3 length equals 11 residues. Trimming removed 6 bases at V and 6 bases at J, with 12 bases between. The DNA for the CDR3 is TGCAGCGTCCGGTCCCTAGGCGAGCAGTACTTC. Translation gives CSVRSLGEQYF.

This clone was recorded many times. The chain links TRBV7-2 to TRBJ1-1; the match to TRBD1 covers 11 bases. Per germline, CDR1 SGHTA and CDR2 FQGNSA. The CDR3 is made up of 16 amino acids. V was clipped by 5 bases and J by 0 bases; unmatched bases: 5. The CDR3: CASSKDRGRLNTEAFF. CDR3 DNA sequence: TGTGCCAGCAGCAAGGACAGGGGGCGACTGAACACTGAAGCTTTCTTT.

The chain recombines TRBV30 with TRBJ1-1, with D perhaps matching TRBD1 (6 bases). The CDR3 totals 15 residues. V lost 2 bases to trimming and J lost 1 base, with 14 bases between them. CDR1 and CDR2 from the germline V gene are GTSNPN and SVGIG (reference sequence). The CDR3 DNA is TGTGCCTGGAGTTTGGCAGGGGACCCGAACACTGAAGCTTTCTTT. It specifies CAWSLAGDPNTEAFF.

The rearrangement joins TRBV7-2 to TRBJ2-3; tentatively, D is TRBD2 (6 bases). The V end was cut by 3 bases, the J end by 7 bases, with 11 bases between. The CDR3 has 13 amino acids. From germline, CDR1 is SGHTA and CDR2 FQGNSA. The CDR3 nucleotides read TGTGCCAGCAGCTTCCGGACTACTAATACGCAGTATTTT. Protein: CASSFRTTNTQYF.

The chain employs TRBV4-1 and TRBJ1-2; 10 nucleotides align to TRBD1. V lost 2 bases and J lost 8; bases outside the gene matches: 5. CDR3 size: 14 residues. Germline values: CDR1 MGHRA, CDR2 YSYEKL. CDR3 coding DNA: TGCGCCAGCAGCCAACTCAGGACAGGGGGGGGCTACACCTTC. It specifies CASSQLRTGGGYTF.

This clone was seen more than once but under ten times. The rearrangement joins TRBV5-1 to TRBJ2-2, with D uncertain. From germline, CDR1 is SGHRS and CDR2 YFSETQ. This CDR3 comprises 13 residues. The V and J ends lost 1 base and 7 bases respectively, with 8 bases between them. The CDR3 bases are TGCGCCAGCAGCTTGACCCCGGGCGGGGAGCTGTTTTTT. Its translation is CASSLTPGGELFF. The full variable domain, with the rest looked up from reference TRBV5-1 and TRBJ2-2, is KAGVTQTPRYLIKTRGQQVTLSCSPISGHRSVSWYQQTPGQGLQFLFEYFSETQRNKGNFPGRFSGRQFSNSRSEMNVSTLELGDSALYLCASSLTPGGELFFGEGSRLTVL.

This chain connects TRBV5-1 to TRBJ1-1, with D possibly matching TRBD1 (6 bases). This CDR3 region has 15 residues. Trimming took 0 bases from V and 1 from J, leaving 10 bases between them. Germline V lookup: CDR1 SGHRS, CDR2 YFSETQ. The CDR3 coding sequence is TGCGCCAGCAGCTTGGGAGGACAGTGGAACACTGAAGCTTTCTTT. This gives the protein CASSLGGQWNTEAFF.